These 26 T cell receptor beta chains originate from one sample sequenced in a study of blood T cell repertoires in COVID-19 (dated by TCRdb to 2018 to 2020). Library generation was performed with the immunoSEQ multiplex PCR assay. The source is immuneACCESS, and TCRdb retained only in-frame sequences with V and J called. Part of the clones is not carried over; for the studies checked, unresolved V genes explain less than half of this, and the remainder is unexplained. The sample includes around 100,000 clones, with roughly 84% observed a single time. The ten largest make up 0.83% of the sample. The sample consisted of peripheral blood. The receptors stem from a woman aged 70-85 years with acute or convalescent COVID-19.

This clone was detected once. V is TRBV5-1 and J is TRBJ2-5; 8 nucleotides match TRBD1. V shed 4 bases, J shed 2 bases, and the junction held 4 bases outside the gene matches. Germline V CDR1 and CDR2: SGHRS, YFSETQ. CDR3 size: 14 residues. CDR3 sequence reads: CASSTRQGQETQYF. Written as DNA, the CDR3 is TGCGCCAGCAGCACGCGACAGGGGCAAGAGACCCAGTACTTC. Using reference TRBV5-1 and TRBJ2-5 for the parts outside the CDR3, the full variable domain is KAGVTQTPRYLIKTRGQQVTLSCSPISGHRSVSWYQQTPGQGLQFLFEYFSETQRNKGNFPGRFSGRQFSNSRSEMNVSTLELGDSALYLCASSTRQGQETQYFGPGTRLLVL.

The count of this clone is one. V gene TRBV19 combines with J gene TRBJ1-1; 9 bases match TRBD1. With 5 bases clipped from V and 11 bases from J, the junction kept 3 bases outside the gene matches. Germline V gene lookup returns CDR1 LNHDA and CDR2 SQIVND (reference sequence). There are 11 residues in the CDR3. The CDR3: CASSRGQGAFF. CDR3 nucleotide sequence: TGTGCCAGTAGTCGGGGACAGGGTGCTTTCTTT. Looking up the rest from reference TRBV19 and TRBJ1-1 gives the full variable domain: DGGITQSPKYLFRKEGQNVTLSCEQNLNHDAMYWYRQDPGQGLRLIYYSQIVNDFQKGDIAEGYSVSREKKESFPLTVTSAQKNPTAFYLCASSRGQGAFFGQGTRLTVV.

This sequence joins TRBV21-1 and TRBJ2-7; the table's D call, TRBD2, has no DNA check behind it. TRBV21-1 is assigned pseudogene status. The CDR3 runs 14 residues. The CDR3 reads CASSPRERSYEQYF. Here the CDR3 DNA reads TGTGCCAGCAGCCCACGGGAGCGCTCCTACGAGCAGTACTTC.

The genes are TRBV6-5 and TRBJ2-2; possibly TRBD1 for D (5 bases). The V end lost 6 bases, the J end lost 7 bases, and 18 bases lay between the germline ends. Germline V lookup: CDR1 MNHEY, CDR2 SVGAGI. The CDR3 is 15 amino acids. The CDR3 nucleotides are TGTGCCAGCAGCGCCCTGCAGGGTTTCAACGGGGAGCTGTTTTTT. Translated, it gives CASSALQGFNGELFF.

The CDR3 DNA follows: TGCGCCAGCAGTGATTTCGCTGAAGCTTTCTTT. This translates into CASSDFAEAFF. This chain joins TRBV10-2 and TRBJ1-1, with unresolved D. Germline-derived CDR1 and CDR2 are WSHSY and SAAADI. The CDR3 runs to 11 residues. V lost 3 bases and J lost 6, with 5 bases in between.

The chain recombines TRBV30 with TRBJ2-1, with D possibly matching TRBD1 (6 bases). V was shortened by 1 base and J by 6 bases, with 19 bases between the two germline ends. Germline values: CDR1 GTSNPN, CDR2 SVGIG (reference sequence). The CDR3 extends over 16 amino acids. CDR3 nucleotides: TGTGCCTGGAGTGCCTACCTTTCAGGGGCCTCCAATGAGCAGTTCTTC. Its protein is CAWSAYLSGASNEQFF.

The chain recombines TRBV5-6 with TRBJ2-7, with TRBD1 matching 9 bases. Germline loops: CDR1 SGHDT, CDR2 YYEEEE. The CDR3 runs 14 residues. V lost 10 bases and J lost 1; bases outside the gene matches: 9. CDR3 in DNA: TGTGCCTCCCAGGGGGACAGGGATTCCTACGAGCAGTACTTC. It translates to CASQGDRDSYEQYF. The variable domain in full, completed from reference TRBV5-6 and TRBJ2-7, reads DAGVTQSPTHLIKTRGQQVTLRCSPKSGHDTVSWYQQALGQGPQFIFQYYEEEERQRGNFPDRFSGHQFPNYSSELNVNALLLGDSALYLCASQGDRDSYEQYFGPGTRLTVT.

The CDR3 DNA is TGTGCCACCAGTGACTCGACCCCTAGGGAGCAGTTCTTC. It encodes CATSDSTPREQFF. The chain employs TRBV24-1 and TRBJ2-1; D unresolved. The CDR3 totals 13 residues. The V gene lost 4 bases and the J gene lost 10 bases, with 13 bases spanning the gap. Per germline, CDR1 KGHDR and CDR2 SFDVKD.

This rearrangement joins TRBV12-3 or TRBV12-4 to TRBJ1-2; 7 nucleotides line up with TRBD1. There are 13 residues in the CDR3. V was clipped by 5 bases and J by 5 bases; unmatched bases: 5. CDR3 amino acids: CASSPDRLYGYTF. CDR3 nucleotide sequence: TGTGCCAGCAGTCCGGACAGGCTATATGGCTACACCTTC.

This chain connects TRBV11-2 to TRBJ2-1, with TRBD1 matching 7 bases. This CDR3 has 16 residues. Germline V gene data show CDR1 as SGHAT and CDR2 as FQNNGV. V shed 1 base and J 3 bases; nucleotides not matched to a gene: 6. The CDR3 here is CASSLARTGNYNEQFF. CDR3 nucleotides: TGTGCCAGCAGCTTAGCACGGACAGGCAACTACAATGAGCAGTTCTTC.

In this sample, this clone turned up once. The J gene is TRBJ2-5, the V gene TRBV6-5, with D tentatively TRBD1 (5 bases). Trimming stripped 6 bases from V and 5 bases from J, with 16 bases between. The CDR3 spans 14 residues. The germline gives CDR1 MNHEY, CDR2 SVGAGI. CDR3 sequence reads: CASRRTGGAETQYF. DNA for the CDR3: TGTGCCAGCAGGAGAACGGGTGGGGCGGAGACCCAGTACTTC.

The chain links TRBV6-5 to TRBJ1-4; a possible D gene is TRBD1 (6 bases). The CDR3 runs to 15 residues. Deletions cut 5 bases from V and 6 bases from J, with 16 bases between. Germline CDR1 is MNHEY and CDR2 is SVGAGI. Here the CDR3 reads CASSPTGGGDEKLFF. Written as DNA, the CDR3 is TGTGCCAGCAGTCCGACAGGTGGTGGGGATGAAAAACTGTTTTTT.

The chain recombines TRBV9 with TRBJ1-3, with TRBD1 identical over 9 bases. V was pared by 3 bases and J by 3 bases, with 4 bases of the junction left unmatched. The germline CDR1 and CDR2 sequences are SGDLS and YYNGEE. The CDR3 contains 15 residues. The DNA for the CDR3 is TGTGCCAGCAGCGGACAGGGGGTAGGTGGAAACACCATATATTTT. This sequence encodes CASSGQGVGGNTIYF. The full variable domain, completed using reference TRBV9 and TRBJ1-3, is DSGVTQTPKHLITATGQRVTLRCSPRSGDLSVYWYQQSLDQGLQFLIQYYNGEERAKGNILERFSAQQFPDLHSELNLSSLELGDSALYFCASSGQGVGGNTIYFGEGSWLTVV.

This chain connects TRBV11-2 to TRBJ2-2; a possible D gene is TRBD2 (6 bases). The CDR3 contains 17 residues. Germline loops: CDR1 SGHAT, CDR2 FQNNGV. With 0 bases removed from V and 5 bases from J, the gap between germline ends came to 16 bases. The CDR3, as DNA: TGTGCCAGCAGCTTAGATGTGGTGGTTGGGGGGACCGGGGAGCTGTTTTTT. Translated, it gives CASSLDVVVGGTGELFF.

The CDR3 coding sequence is TGTGCCAGCGCGGGACAGGGAGCGCAGCCCCAGCATTTT. This translates into CASAGQGAQPQHF. The chain has TRBV2 and TRBJ1-5; 9 nucleotides match TRBD1. Germline V gene data show CDR1 as SNHLY and CDR2 as FYNNEI. The CDR3 has 13 amino acids. J was trimmed by 7 bases and V by 8 bases; bases with no gene match: 6.

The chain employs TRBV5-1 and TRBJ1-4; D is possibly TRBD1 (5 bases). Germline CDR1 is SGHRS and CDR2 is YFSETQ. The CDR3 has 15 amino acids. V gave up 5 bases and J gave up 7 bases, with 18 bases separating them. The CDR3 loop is CASRTLGGAGEKLFF. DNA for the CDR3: TGCGCCAGCAGAACCCTGGGAGGGGCAGGTGAAAAACTGTTTTTT. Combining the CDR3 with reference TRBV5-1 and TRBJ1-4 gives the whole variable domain KAGVTQTPRYLIKTRGQQVTLSCSPISGHRSVSWYQQTPGQGLQFLFEYFSETQRNKGNFPGRFSGRQFSNSRSEMNVSTLELGDSALYLCASRTLGGAGEKLFFGSGTQLSVL.

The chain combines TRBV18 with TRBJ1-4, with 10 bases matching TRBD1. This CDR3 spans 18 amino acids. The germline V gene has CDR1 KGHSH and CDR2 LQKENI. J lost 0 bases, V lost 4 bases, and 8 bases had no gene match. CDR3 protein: CASSRDRGGSTTNEKLFF. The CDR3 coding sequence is TGTGCCAGCTCACGGGACAGGGGAGGAAGCACAACTAATGAAAAACTGTTTTTT.

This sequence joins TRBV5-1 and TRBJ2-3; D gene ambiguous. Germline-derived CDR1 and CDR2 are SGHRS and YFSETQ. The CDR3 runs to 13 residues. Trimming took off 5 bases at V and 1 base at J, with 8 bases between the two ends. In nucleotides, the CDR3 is TGCGCCAGCAGGACACTCGGCACAGATACGCAGTATTTT. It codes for CASRTLGTDTQYF. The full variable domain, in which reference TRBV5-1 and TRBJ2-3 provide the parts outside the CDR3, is KAGVTQTPRYLIKTRGQQVTLSCSPISGHRSVSWYQQTPGQGLQFLFEYFSETQRNKGNFPGRFSGRQFSNSRSEMNVSTLELGDSALYLCASRTLGTDTQYFGPGTRLTVL.

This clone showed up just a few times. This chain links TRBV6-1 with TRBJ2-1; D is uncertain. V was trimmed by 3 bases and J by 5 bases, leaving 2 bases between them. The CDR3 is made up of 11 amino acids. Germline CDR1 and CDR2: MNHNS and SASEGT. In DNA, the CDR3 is TGTGCCAGCAGTGATAACAATGAGCAGTTCTTC. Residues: CASSDNNEQFF.

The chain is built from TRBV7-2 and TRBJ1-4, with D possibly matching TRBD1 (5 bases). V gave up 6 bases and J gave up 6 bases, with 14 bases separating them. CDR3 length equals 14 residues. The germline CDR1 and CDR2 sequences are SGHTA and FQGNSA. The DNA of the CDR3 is TGTGCCAGCAGTAGGACCCTGGGGCATGAAAAACTGTTTTTT. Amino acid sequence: CASSRTLGHEKLFF. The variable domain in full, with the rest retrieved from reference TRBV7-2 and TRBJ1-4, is GAGVSQSPSNKVTEKGKDVELRCDPISGHTALYWYRQSLGQGLEFLIYFQGNSAPDKSGLPSDRFSAERTGGSVSTLTIQRTQQEDSAVYLCASSRTLGHEKLFFGSGTQLSVL.

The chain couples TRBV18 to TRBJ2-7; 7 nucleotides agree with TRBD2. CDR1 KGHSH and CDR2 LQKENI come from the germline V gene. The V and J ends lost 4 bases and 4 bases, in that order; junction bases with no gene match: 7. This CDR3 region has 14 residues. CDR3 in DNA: TGTGCCAGCTCACTGGGTAGCGGGTCATACGAGCAGTACTTC. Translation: CASSLGSGSYEQYF.

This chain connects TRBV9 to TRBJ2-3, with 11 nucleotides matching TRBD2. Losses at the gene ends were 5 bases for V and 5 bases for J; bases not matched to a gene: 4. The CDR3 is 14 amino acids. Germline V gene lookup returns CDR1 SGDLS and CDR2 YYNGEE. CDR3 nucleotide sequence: TGTGCCAGCAGTAGCGGGGGGGCTGTAGATACGCAGTATTTT. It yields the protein CASSSGGAVDTQYF.

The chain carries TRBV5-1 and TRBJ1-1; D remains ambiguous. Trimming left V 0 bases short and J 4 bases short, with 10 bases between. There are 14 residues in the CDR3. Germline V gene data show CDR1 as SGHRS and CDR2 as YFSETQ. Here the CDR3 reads CASSLDPGGTEAFF. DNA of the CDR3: TGCGCCAGCAGCTTGGACCCGGGAGGCACTGAAGCTTTCTTT.

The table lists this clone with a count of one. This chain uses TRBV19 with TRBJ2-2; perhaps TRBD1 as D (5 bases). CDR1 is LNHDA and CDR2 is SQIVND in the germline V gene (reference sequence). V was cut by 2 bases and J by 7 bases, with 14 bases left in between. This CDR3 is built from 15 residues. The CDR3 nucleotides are TGTGCCAGTAGTATAAAGGCAGGGATTTTCGGGGAGCTGTTTTTT. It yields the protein CASSIKAGIFGELFF.

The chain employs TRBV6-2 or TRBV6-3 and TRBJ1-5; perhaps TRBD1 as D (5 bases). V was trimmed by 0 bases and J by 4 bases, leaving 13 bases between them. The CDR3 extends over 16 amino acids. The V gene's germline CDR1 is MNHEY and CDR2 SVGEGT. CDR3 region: CASSYSNAGLNQPQHF. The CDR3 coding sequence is TGTGCCAGCAGTTACTCGAATGCAGGGCTTAATCAGCCCCAGCATTTT.

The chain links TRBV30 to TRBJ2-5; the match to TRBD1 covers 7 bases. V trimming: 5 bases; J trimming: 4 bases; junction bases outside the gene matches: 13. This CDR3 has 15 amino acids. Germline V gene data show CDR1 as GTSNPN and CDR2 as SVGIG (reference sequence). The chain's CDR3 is CAWARLGAGGETQYF. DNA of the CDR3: TGTGCCTGGGCCCGGCTGGGGGCAGGGGGAGAGACCCAGTACTTC.